This TCR beta chain stems from a study of monozygotic twins with inflammatory bowel disease. Blood samples, whole and unsorted for T cells, yielded the isolated total RNA. Of note for this clonotype: What it binds is not known.

Study-wide results and limits: Twins with IBD were found to have lower TCRbeta diversity (inverse Simpson) than healthy co-twins. There was no way to distinguish the different T cell subtypes.

With approximately 16 and 10 cycles respectively, two nested PCRs were carried out on TCRalpha and TCRbeta cDNA. TCRdb re-called the 5' RACE reads and shows each CDR3 protein once, DNA omitted. Recorded here are some 210,000 distinct CDR3 sequences; the top ten clones represent approximately 1.6%. The CDR3 loop spans 15 amino acids. Germline lookup yields CDR1 SGHKS and CDR2 YYEKEE (reference sequence). The V and J genes are TRBV5-5 and TRBJ1-1. The TCR comes from a human donor with ulcerative colitis or Crohn's disease, or a healthy co-twin of an affected twin (not recorded which). The sequenced material came from blood. The CDR3 protein is CASSLVRTWSTEAFF.